The rows below give T cell receptor beta chains drawn from one sample of a study of vaccination effects on CD4 cells after COVID-19. Assay: immunoSEQ multiplex PCR; the TCRdb copy retains only in-frame clones and omits some. The table lists approximately 26,000 clones, 60% to 80% of them singletons. The antigens these receptors bind are not known. The sequenced sample was CD4+ T cells from PBMCs cultured with SARS-CoV-2 spike peptides, obtained after COVID-19 vaccination. These receptors were taken from a human donor who received a COVID-19 vaccine. The CDR3 runs from the conserved cysteine through the conserved F or W. D genes are given only for firm matches. Clone size, where shown, is once, few, many, or a class for clones that have expanded.

j_call,v_call,d_call,clone_size,cdr3_aa,cdr3_nt
TRBJ2-5,TRBV5-1,.,.,CASSLGSGAEETQYF,TGCGCCAGCAGCTTGGGGTCGGGGGCCGAAGAGACCCAGTACTTC
TRBJ2-7,TRBV7-7,.,.,CASSLGASNEQYF,TGTGCCAGCAGCTTAGGGGCTAGTAACGAGCAGTACTTC
TRBJ2-1,TRBV7-2,TRBD1,once,CASSLGGGISYNEQFF,TGTGCCAGCAGCTTAGGAGGGGGCATCTCCTACAATGAGCAGTTCTTC
TRBJ2-5,TRBV25-1,TRBD2,once,CASSESTSGRGTQYF,TGTGCCAGCAGTGAATCGACTAGCGGGAGGGGGACCCAGTACTTC
TRBJ1-1,TRBV12-5,.,.,CASGRQIANTEAFF,TGTGCTAGTGGCCGACAGATCGCGAACACTGAAGCTTTCTTT
TRBJ1-3,TRBV28,.,.,CASRARRQGGSGNTIYF,TGTGCCAGCAGGGCCCGGCGCCAAGGGGGCTCTGGAAACACCATATATTTT
TRBJ1-2,TRBV5-4,.,.,CASSFTGLDGYTF,TGTGCCAGCAGCTTCACGGGGCTTGATGGCTACACCTTC
TRBJ2-7,TRBV24-1,TRBD1,once,CATSDLGTGFVQYF,TGTGCCACCAGTGATTTAGGGACAGGGTTCGTGCAGTACTTC
TRBJ2-7,TRBV30,TRBD2,.,CAWSVQGGGVRFDEQYF,TGTGCCTGGAGTGTACAGGGCGGGGGGGTGCGTTTCGACGAGCAGTACTTC
TRBJ1-6,TRBV6-2/TRBV6-3,TRBD1,few,CASSYSIRSDRGNSPLHF,TGTGCCAGCAGTTACTCGATAAGGTCGGACAGGGGTAATTCACCCCTCCACTTT
TRBJ1-5,TRBV6-5,.,.,CASSKTRRGNQPQHF,TGTGCCAGCAGTAAAACACGGAGGGGCAATCAGCCCCAGCATTTT
TRBJ2-3,TRBV18,.,.,CASSPGLTDTQYF,TGTGCCAGCTCACCTGGTCTCACAGATACGCAGTATTTT
TRBJ2-7,TRBV10-1,.,few,CASSVKGTYEQYF,TGCGCCAGCAGTGTGAAGGGTACCTACGAGCAGTACTTC
TRBJ2-5,TRBV3-1/TRBV3-2,.,.,CASSQDLGKETQYF,TGTGCCAGCAGCCAAGATCTCGGAAAAGAGACCCAGTACTTC
TRBJ1-5,TRBV5-1,.,.,CASSLEGRWDQPQHF,TGCGCCAGCAGCTTGGAGGGCAGATGGGATCAGCCCCAGCATTTT
TRBJ1-1,TRBV10-3,TRBD1,medium-sized,CAISESGTVNTEAFF,TGTGCCATCAGTGAGTCCGGGACAGTGAACACTGAAGCTTTCTTT
TRBJ1-2,TRBV29-1,.,.,CSVDSGGRGYTF,TGCAGCGTTGATTCCGGGGGCCGTGGCTACACCTTC
TRBJ1-2,TRBV28,.,.,CASTSGGPYYGYTF,TGTGCCAGCACCTCCGGGGGGCCCTACTATGGCTACACCTTC
TRBJ1-6,TRBV10-3,.,.,CAISRTGGGDSPLHF,TGTGCCATCAGTCGAACCGGTGGAGGAGATTCACCCCTCCACTTT
TRBJ2-7,TRBV10-3,.,.,CAISDREPYEQYF,TGTGCCATCAGTGACAGGGAGCCCTACGAGCAGTACTTC